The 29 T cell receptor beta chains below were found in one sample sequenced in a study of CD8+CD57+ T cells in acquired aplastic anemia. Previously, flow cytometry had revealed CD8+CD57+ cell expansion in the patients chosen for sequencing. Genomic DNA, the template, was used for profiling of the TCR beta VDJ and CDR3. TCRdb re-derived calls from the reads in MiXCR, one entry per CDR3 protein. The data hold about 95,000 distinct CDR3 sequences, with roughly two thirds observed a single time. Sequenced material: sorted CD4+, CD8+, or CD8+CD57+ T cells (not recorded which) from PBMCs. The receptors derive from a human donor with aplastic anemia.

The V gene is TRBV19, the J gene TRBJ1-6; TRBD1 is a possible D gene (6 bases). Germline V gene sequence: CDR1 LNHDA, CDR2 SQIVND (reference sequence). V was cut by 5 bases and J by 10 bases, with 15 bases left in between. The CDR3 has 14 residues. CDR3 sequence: CASSPGAGRSPLHF. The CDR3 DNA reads TGTGCCAGTAGTCCAGGGGCAGGGCGGTCACCCCTCCACTTT.

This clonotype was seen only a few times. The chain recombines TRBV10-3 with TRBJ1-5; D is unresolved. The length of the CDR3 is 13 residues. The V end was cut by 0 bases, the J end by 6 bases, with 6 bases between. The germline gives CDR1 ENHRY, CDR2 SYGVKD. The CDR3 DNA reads TGTGCCATCAGTGAGTCGATTGGTCAGCCCCAGCATTTT. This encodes CAISESIGQPQHF.

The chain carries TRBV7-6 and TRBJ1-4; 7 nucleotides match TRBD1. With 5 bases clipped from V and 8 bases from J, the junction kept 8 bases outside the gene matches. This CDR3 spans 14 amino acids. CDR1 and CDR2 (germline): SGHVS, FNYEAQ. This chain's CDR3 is CASSATGAGEKLFF. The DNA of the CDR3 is TGTGCCAGCAGCGCCACAGGGGCAGGAGAAAAACTGTTTTTT. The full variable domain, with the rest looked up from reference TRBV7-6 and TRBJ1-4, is GAGVSQSPRYKVTKRGQDVALRCDPISGHVSLYWYRQALGQGPEFLTYFNYEAQQDKSGLPNDRFSAERPEGSISTLTIQRTEQRDSAMYRCASSATGAGEKLFFGSGTQLSVL.

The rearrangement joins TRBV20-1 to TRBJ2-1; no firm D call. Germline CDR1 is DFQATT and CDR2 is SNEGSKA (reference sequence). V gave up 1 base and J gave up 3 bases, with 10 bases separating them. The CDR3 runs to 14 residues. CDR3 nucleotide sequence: TGCAGTGCTAGAGGGGCTAGAGGCTACAATGAGCAGTTCTTC. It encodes CSARGARGYNEQFF.

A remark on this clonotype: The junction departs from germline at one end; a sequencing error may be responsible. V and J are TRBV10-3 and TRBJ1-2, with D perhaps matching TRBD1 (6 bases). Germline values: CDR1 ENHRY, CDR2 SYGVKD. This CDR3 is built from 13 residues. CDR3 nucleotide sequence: TGTGCCATCGCAGTCACAGGGAACTATGGTTACACCTTC. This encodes CAIAVTGNYGYTF.

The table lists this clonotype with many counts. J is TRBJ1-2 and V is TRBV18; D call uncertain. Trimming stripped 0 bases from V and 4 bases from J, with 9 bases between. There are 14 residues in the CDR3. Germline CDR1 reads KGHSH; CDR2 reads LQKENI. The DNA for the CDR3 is TGTGCCAGCTCACCACCCACAGAGTCCTATGGCTACACCTTC. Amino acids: CASSPPTESYGYTF. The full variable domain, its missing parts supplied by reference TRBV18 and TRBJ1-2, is NAGVMQNPRHLVRRRGQEARLRCSPMKGHSHVYWYRQLPEEGLKFMVYLQKENIIDESGMPKERFSAEFPKEGPSILRIQQVVRGDSAAYFCASSPPTESYGYTFGSGTRLTVV.

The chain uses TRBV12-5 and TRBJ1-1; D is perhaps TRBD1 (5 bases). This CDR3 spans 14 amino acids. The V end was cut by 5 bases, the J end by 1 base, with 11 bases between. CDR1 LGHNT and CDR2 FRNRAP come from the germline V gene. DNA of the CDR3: TGTGCTAGTGGTCCGGGACTGAGGAACACTGAAGCTTTCTTT. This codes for CASGPGLRNTEAFF.

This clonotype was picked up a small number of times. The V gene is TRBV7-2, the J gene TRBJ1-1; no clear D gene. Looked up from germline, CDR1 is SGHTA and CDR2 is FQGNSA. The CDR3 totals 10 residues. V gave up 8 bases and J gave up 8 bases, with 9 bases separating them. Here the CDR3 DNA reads TGTGCCAGCTCGGGGTGGGAAGCTTTCTTT. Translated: CASSGWEAFF.

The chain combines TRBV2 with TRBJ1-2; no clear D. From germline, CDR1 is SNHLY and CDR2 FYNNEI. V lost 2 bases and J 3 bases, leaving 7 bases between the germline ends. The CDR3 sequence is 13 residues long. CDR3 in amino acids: CASSEHSHYGYTF. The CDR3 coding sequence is TGTGCCAGCAGTGAACATAGCCACTATGGCTACACCTTC.

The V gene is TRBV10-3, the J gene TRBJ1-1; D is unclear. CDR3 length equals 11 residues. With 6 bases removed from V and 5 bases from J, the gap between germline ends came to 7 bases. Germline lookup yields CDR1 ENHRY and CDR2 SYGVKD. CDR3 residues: CAIREGTEAFF. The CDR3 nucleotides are TGTGCCATCAGGGAAGGGACTGAAGCTTTCTTT.

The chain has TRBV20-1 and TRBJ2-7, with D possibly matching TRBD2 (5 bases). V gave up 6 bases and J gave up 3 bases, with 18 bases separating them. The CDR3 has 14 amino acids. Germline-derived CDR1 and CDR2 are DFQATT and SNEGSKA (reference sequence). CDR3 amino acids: CSALLARTGYEQYF. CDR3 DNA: TGCAGTGCGCTTCTAGCTCGGACGGGCTACGAGCAGTACTTC.

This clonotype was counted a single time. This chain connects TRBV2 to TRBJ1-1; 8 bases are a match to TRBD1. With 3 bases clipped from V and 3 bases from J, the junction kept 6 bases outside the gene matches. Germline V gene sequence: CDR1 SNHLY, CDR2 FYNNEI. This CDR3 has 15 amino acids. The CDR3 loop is CASSDPGGADTEAFF. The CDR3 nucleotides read TGTGCCAGCAGTGACCCAGGGGGCGCGGACACTGAAGCTTTCTTT. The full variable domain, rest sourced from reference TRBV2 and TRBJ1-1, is EPEVTQTPSHQVTQMGQEVILRCVPISNHLYFYWYRQILGQKVEFLVSFYNNEISEKSEIFDDQFSVERPDGSNFTLKIRSTKLEDSAMYFCASSDPGGADTEAFFGQGTRLTVV.

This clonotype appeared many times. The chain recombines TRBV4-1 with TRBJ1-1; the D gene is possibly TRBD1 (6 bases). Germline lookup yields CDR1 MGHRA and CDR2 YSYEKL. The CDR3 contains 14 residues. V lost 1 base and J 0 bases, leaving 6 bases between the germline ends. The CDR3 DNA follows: TGCGCCAGCAGCCAAGGGGACATGAACACTGAAGCTTTCTTT. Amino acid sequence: CASSQGDMNTEAFF.

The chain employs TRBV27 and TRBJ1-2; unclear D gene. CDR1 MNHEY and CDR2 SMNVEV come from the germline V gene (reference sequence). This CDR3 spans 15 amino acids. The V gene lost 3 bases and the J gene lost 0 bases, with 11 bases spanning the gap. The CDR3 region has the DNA TGTGCCAGCAGTTTGTCGGCGAACCCTAACTATGGCTACACCTTC. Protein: CASSLSANPNYGYTF.

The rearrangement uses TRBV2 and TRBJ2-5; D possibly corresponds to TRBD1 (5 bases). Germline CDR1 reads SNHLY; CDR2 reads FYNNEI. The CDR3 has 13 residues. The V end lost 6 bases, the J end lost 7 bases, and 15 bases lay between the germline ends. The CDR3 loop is CASRVGQKGTQYF. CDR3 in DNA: TGTGCCAGCAGAGTAGGACAAAAAGGGACCCAGTACTTC.

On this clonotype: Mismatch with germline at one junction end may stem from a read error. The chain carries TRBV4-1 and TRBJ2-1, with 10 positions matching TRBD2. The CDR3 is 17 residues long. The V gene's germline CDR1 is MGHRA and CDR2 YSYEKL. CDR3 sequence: CASSQEGAGGPYNEQSF. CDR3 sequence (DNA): TGCGCCAGCAGCCAAGAGGGAGCGGGAGGGCCGTACAATGAGCAGTCCTTC.

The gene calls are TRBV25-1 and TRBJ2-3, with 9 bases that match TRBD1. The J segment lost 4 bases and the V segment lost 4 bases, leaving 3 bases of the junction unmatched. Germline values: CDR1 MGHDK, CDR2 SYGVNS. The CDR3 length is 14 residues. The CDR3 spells CASSVTGGPDTQYF. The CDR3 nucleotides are TGTGCCAGCAGTGTTACAGGGGGCCCAGATACGCAGTATTTT.

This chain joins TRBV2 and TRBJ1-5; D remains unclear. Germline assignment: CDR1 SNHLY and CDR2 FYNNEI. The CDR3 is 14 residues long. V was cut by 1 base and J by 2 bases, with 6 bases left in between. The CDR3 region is CASSEGQGNQPQHF. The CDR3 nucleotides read TGTGCCAGCAGTGAAGGGCAGGGCAATCAGCCCCAGCATTTT.

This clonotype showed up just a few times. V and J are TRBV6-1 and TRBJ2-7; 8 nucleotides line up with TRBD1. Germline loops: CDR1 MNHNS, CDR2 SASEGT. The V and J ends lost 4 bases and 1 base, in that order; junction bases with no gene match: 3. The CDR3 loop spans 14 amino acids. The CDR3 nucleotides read TGTGCCAGCAGTGTGGGACAGGAGTCCTACGAGCAGTACTTC. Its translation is CASSVGQESYEQYF.

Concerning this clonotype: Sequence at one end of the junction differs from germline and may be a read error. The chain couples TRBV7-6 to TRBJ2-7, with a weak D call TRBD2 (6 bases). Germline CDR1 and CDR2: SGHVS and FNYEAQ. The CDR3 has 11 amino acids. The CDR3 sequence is CASSIRREMIF. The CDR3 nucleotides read TGTGCCAGCAGTATAAGACGGGAGATGATCTTC.

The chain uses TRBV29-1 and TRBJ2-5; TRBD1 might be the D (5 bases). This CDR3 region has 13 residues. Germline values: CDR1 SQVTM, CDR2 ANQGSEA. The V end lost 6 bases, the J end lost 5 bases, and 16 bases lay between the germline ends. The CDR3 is CSVKGRVVETQYF. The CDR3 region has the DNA TGCAGCGTCAAGGGCAGGGTCGTGGAGACCCAGTACTTC.

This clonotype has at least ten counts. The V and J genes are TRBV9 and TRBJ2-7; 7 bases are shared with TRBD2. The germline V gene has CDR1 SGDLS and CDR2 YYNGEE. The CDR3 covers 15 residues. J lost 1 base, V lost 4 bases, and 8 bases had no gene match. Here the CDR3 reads CASSPGGFSSYEQYF. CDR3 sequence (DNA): TGTGCCAGCAGCCCCGGGGGGTTTTCGTCCTACGAGCAGTACTTC.

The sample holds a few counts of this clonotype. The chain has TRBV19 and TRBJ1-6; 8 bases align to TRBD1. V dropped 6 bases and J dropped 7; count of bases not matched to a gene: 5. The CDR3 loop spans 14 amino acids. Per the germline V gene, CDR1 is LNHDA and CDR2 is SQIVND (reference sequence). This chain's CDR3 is CASSDRGMNSPLHF. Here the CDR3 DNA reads TGTGCCAGTAGCGACAGGGGAATGAATTCACCCCTCCACTTT. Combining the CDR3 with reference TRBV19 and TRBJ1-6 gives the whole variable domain DGGITQSPKYLFRKEGQNVTLSCEQNLNHDAMYWYRQDPGQGLRLIYYSQIVNDFQKGDIAEGYSVSREKKESFPLTVTSAQKNPTAFYLCASSDRGMNSPLHFGNGTRLTVT.

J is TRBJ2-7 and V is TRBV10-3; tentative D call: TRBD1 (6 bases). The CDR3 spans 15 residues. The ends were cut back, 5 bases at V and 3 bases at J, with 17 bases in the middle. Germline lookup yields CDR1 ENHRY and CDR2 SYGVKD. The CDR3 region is CAISFTPGHNYEQYF. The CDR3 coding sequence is TGTGCCATCAGTTTTACTCCGGGACACAACTACGAGCAGTACTTC.

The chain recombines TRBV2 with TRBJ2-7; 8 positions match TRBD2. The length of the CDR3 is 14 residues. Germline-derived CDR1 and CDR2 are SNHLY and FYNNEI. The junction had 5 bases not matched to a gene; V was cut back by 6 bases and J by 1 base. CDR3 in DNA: TGTGCCAGCAGCAGCGGGGGTATGTCCTACGAGCAGTACTTC. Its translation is CASSSGGMSYEQYF. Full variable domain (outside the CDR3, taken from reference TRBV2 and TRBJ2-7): EPEVTQTPSHQVTQMGQEVILRCVPISNHLYFYWYRQILGQKVEFLVSFYNNEISEKSEIFDDQFSVERPDGSNFTLKIRSTKLEDSAMYFCASSSGGMSYEQYFGPGTRLTVT.

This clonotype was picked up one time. This CDR3 is CASSGQGHVLTF. The DNA of the CDR3 is TGTGCCAGCAGCGGACAGGGACACGTCCTGACTTTC. This sequence joins TRBV7-2 and TRBJ2-6, with 8 bases lining up with TRBD1. Germline V gene lookup returns CDR1 SGHTA and CDR2 FQGNSA. The junction had 2 bases not matched to a gene; V was cut back by 5 bases and J by 11 bases. CDR3 length: 12 amino acids.

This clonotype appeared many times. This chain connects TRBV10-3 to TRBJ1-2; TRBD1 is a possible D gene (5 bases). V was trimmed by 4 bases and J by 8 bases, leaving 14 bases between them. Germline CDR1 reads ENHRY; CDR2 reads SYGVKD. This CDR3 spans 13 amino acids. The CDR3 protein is CAISVMGLQGYTF. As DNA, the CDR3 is TGTGCCATCAGTGTTATGGGGCTACAGGGCTACACCTTC.

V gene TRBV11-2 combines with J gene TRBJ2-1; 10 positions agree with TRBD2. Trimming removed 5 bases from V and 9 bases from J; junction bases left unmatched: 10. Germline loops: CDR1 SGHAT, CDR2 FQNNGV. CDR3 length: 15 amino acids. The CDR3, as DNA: TGTGCCAGCAGCCTCTTAGCGGGAGGTCGGGGTGAGCAGTTCTTC. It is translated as CASSLLAGGRGEQFF. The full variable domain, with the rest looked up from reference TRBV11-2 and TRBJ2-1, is EAGVAQSPRYKIIEKRQSVAFWCNPISGHATLYWYQQILGQGPKLLIQFQNNGVVDDSQLPKDRFSAERLKGVDSTLKIQPAKLEDSAVYLCASSLLAGGRGEQFFGPGTRLTVL.

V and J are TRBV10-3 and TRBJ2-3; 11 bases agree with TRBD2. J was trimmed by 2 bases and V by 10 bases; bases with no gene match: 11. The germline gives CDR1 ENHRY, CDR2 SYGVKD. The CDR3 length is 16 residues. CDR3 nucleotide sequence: TGTGCCAGCCACTCCGGACTAGCGGGCATCACAGATACGCAGTATTTT. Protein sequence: CASHSGLAGITDTQYF.